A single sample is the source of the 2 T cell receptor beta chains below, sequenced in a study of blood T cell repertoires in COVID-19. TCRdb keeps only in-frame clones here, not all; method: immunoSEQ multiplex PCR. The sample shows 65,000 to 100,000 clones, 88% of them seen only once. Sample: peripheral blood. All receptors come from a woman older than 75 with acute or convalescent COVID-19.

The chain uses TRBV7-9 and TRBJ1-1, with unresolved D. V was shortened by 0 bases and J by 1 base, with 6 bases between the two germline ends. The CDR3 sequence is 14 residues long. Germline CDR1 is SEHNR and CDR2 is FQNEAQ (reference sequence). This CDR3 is CASSLANTNTEAFF. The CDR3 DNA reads TGTGCCAGCAGCTTAGCGAACACGAACACTGAAGCTTTCTTT. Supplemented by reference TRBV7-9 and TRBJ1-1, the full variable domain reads DTGVSQNPRHKITKRGQNVTFRCDPISEHNRLYWYRQTLGQGPEFLTYFQNEAQLEKSRLLSDRFSAERPKGSFSTLEIQRTEQGDSAMYLCASSLANTNTEAFFGQGTRLTVV.

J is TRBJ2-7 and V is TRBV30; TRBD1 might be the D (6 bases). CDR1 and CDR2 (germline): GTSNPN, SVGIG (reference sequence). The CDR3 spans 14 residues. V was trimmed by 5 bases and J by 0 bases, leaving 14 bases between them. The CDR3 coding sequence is TGTGCCTGGCGCCGACAGGCGAGCTCCTACGAGCAGTACTTC. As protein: CAWRRQASSYEQYF.